This record looks at one TCR beta chain sequence and its context. This clonotype has just one count. No cognate antigen has been identified for it. Per-nucleotide qualities are absent, and no much larger clonotype sits a single base away. Support from one read is weak. The method behind the library was 5' RACE. TCRdb names Illumina HiSeq 2500 as the instrument used. A second roughly 6 to 12 cycle PCR used a sample-barcoded 5' primer and a J-beta primer mix. A unique molecular identifier was introduced onto each TCR beta cDNA molecule by a template-switch 5' adaptor carrying 12 random nucleotides. Each sample yielded at least 2.5 million CDR3-containing paired-end reads. All of the RNA was converted into first-strand cDNA using the Mint cDNA synthesis kit, with a TRBC-specific oligonucleotide serving as the primer. Following uracil-DNA glycosylase treatment, a first 18-cycle PCR with universal primers M1SS and BC2_uni_R was performed on all cDNA. As for the authors' bioinformatics: For normalization, 1 million high-quality reads were randomly selected from each sample, with every read carrying a distinct molecular identifier. Instead of being binned into consensus sequences, reads that shared molecular identifiers were thrown out. CDR3 identification, clonotype clustering and error correction used MiTCR with a Q25 quality threshold and the strictest error-elimination algorithm. A nonparametric unseen species model using Euler transformation provided a lower-bound estimate of total TCR beta diversity. The raw public data were reprocessed by TCRdb itself: fastp quality trimming at Q25, MiXCR clonotype calling, in-frame beta chains only. Rows matching on CDR3 protein sequence are summarized as one entry with the most common DNA and genes. TCRdb's processing, not the authors', yielded these V and J calls. This sample lists some 1.7 million distinct CDR3 sequences; roughly 27% were detected once. Of the sample, roughly 8.2% falls within the top ten clones.

The approximately 41 donors, aged about 6 to 95 years, were systemically healthy Caucasian individuals from Russia. Approximately 9.3 milliliters of peripheral blood were collected from each donor into EDTA-treated Vacutainer tubes. PBMCs were isolated by Ficoll-Paque density-gradient centrifugation, with at least 6 million obtained per sample. Trizol reagent was used to extract total RNA from PBMCs, with at least 6 micrograms per sample. For every donor, an aliquot of PBMCs went through flow cytometry to measure the percentages of naive CD45RAhigh/CD27high T cells. Looking up the germline V gene (reference sequence) yields CDR1 GTSNPN and CDR2 SVGIG. There are 17 amino acids in the CDR3, from cysteine to phenylalanine inclusive. Left in the record is the CDR3 DNA by itself, 51 bases read in frame from the first base. Trimming takes 5 bases off V and 7 bases off J; junction bases not matched to a gene: 19.

The sample comes from a study of blood T cells in healthy people across ages (dated by TCRdb to 2013 to 2016). About the study as a whole: In model experiments, template switching captured roughly one uniquely barcoded TCR beta cDNA molecule for every two T cells. To avoid experimental bias, donors of different ages were randomly spread across the sequencing lanes. Age-related changes in TCR beta repertoire diversity were measured in the study by deep sequencing normalized with unique cDNA molecular identifiers. The donors were divided into four age groups: young (average around 16 years), middle-aged (about 40), aged (about 60) and long-lived (nearly 85). Two additional independent replicas of 1 million unique cDNA reads from the same blood draw were analyzed for two donors (one aged 18 to 29 and one aged 80 or older).

The full study reports these points: The long-lived group showed more naive CD4+ T cells, fewer expanded clones and increased TCR diversity than the aged group, suggesting age selection. Because donor CMV infection status was unknown, age-related changes in expanded clonotypes were potentially confounded. Bulk unsorted PBMC profiling prevented conclusive comparison of naive and antigen-experienced compartments. Estimates of total diversity from one million sequenced T cells were regarded as lower bounds and underestimates. A strong correlation was found between observed TCR beta diversity and the percentage of naive T cells measured by flow cytometry. As age increased, observed TCR beta diversity per million T cells dropped in a roughly linear way, and a significant reduction was already evident by age 40.

This receptor chain uses TRBV30 and TRBJ2-1; the central 8 bases match TRBD2. The sequencing sample was made of blood. The clonotype originates from a woman aged 25-40 years in good health. CDR3 reads: CAWDTASRGGLWNEQFF. The nucleotides read TGTGCCTGGGATACCGCGTCCCGGGGGGGCCTTTGGAATGAGCAGTTCTTC.